Each of the 13 T cell receptor beta chains below was sequenced from the same sample in a study of T cell responses to AZD1222 COVID-19 vaccine. Here immunoSEQ multiplex PCR was the method, and the copy in TCRdb shows in-frame clones only, minus some. The profile shows around 160,000 clones, about 91% of them singletons. The specimen comprised peripheral blood, sampled on day 0 of AZD1222 vaccination. These receptors all stem from an adult in good health.

The chain links TRBV6-2 or TRBV6-3 to TRBJ2-1; D is unresolved. There are 14 residues in the CDR3. Looked up from germline, CDR1 is MNHEY and CDR2 is SVGEGT. Trimming took 0 bases from V and 4 from J, leaving 7 bases between them. The CDR3 region has the DNA TGTGCCAGCAGTTACTCTGGCGGTTACAATGAGCAGTTCTTC. It translates to CASSYSGGYNEQFF.

The chain employs TRBV3-1 (or the pseudogene TRBV3-2) and TRBJ1-2, with a tentative D call TRBD1 (5 bases). This CDR3 region has 12 residues. The germline V and J ends were trimmed by 2 bases and 4 bases, with 5 bases remaining between them. The germline V gene has CDR1 LGHDT and CDR2 YNNKEL (reference sequence). This chain's CDR3 is CASSQQGYGYTF. CDR3 in DNA: TGTGCCAGCAGCCAACAGGGCTATGGCTACACCTTC.

The chain joins TRBV28 to TRBJ2-7; the D is unclear. The V gene's germline CDR1 is MDHEN and CDR2 SYDVKM. V lost 5 bases and J 7 bases, leaving 9 bases between the germline ends. This CDR3 region has 11 residues. The CDR3 DNA is TGTGCCAGCAGTGCCCGGGTAGAGCAGTACTTC. Its translation is CASSARVEQYF.

The chain is built from TRBV7-7 and TRBJ2-5, with 10 nucleotides matching TRBD2. V lost 5 bases to trimming and J lost 5 bases; unmatched junction nucleotides: 11. The CDR3 totals 16 residues. Germline V gene sequence: CDR1 SSHAT, CDR2 FNYEAQ (reference sequence). DNA of the CDR3: TGTGCCAGCAGCCGAACAGTAGCGGGGGGCTTGGAGACCCAGTACTTC. Protein: CASSRTVAGGLETQYF. The full variable domain, completed using reference TRBV7-7 and TRBJ2-5, is GAGVSQSPRYKVTKRGQDVTLRCDPISSHATLYWYQQALGQGPEFLTYFNYEAQPDKSGLPSDRFSAERPEGSISTLTIQRTEQRDSAMYRCASSRTVAGGLETQYFGPGTRLLVL.

This chain connects TRBV4-3 to TRBJ2-1; D is undetermined. The V and J ends lost 1 base and 2 bases respectively, with 6 bases between them. The germline gives CDR1 LGHNA, CDR2 YSLEER. The CDR3 spans 14 residues. The CDR3 here is CASSQVGPYNEQFF. The CDR3 coding sequence is TGCGCCAGCAGCCAAGTGGGCCCCTACAATGAGCAGTTCTTC.

This chain uses TRBV25-1 with TRBJ2-7; 10 bases are a match to TRBD1. The CDR3 loop spans 14 amino acids. Germline CDR1 is MGHDK and CDR2 is SYGVNS. V gave up 6 bases and J gave up 0 bases; unmatched junction bases: 2. The CDR3 coding sequence is TGTGCCAGCAGAGGGGACAGGGGCTCCTACGAGCAGTACTTC. Translating it yields CASRGDRGSYEQYF.

The chain carries TRBV2 and TRBJ2-3; the D is unclear. This CDR3 spans 15 amino acids. Germline V lookup: CDR1 SNHLY, CDR2 FYNNEI. The V end was cut by 4 bases, the J end by 2 bases, with 13 bases between. The CDR3 DNA follows: TGTGCCAGCAGTGTGGGCGGAACCCTCACAGATACGCAGTATTTT. Translating it yields CASSVGGTLTDTQYF.

This clone was counted a single time. J is TRBJ1-1 and V is TRBV3-1 (or the pseudogene TRBV3-2); perhaps TRBD1 as D (6 bases). Germline V gives CDR1 LGHDT, CDR2 YNNKEL (reference sequence). V was trimmed by 4 bases and J by 11 bases, leaving 20 bases between them. The CDR3 is 14 amino acids. CDR3 bases: TGTGCCAGCAGCCTCCCGTCAGTGGGGGCCGTGGCTTTCTTT. This codes for CASSLPSVGAVAFF.

This clone was seen more than once but under ten times. CDR3 DNA: TGTGCCAGCAGCTCCTCGGTAGGGACGGTTTCCGGGGAGCTGTTTTTT. Encoded protein: CASSSSVGTVSGELFF. V and J are TRBV7-2 and TRBJ2-2; either TRBD1 or TRBD2 may supply D (5 bases each). Germline assignment: CDR1 SGHTA and CDR2 FQGNSA. V lost 4 bases and J lost 6, with 18 bases in between. This CDR3 has 16 amino acids.

V gene TRBV19 combines with J gene TRBJ1-4; unclear D gene. The CDR3 contains 15 residues. The V end was cut by 3 bases, the J end by 5 bases, with 13 bases between. Germline loops: CDR1 LNHDA, CDR2 SQIVND (reference sequence). The CDR3 DNA is TGTGCCAGTAGTATCTCGGGAGGAGCCAATGAAAAACTGTTTTTT. The encoded protein is CASSISGGANEKLFF.

This rearrangement joins TRBV2 to TRBJ1-5; D is undetermined. The germline V and J ends were trimmed by 3 bases and 2 bases, with 11 bases remaining between them. Germline-derived CDR1 and CDR2 are SNHLY and FYNNEI. The CDR3 length is 15 residues. CDR3 sequence (DNA): TGTGCCAGCAGTGATGAGGGTTTGGGCAATCAGCCCCAGCATTTT. It yields the protein CASSDEGLGNQPQHF. The full variable domain, its missing parts supplied by reference TRBV2 and TRBJ1-5, is EPEVTQTPSHQVTQMGQEVILRCVPISNHLYFYWYRQILGQKVEFLVSFYNNEISEKSEIFDDQFSVERPDGSNFTLKIRSTKLEDSAMYFCASSDEGLGNQPQHFGDGTRLSIL.

The rearrangement links TRBV7-2 to TRBJ1-5; 7 bases map to TRBD1. Germline V gene sequence: CDR1 SGHTA, CDR2 FQGNSA. This CDR3 region has 15 residues. With 4 bases clipped from V and 6 bases from J, the junction kept 9 bases outside the gene matches. For the CDR3, the DNA is TGTGCCAGCAGCTCGGAAGCAGGGGGAAGTCAGCCCCAGCATTTT. Translation gives CASSSEAGGSQPQHF.

CDR3 sequence: CASSGQGSSNEKLFF. DNA for the CDR3: TGTGCCAGTTCTGGACAGGGGTCTAGTAATGAAAAACTGTTTTTT. The V and J genes are TRBV6-5 and TRBJ1-4, with 9 nucleotides matching TRBD1. The CDR3 length is 15 residues. From germline, CDR1 is MNHEY and CDR2 SVGAGI. V lost 9 bases to trimming and J lost 4 bases; unmatched junction nucleotides: 9.